The TCR beta chain under discussion was sequenced for a study of CD8+CD57+ T cells in acquired aplastic anemia. Notes on the study in general: The same twenty-nine CD8+ CDR3 sequences occurred in patients and in controls.

The ends were cut back, 6 bases at V and 12 bases at J, with 20 bases in the middle. In germline, CDR1 is SNHLY, CDR2 FYNNEI. The CDR3 covers 13 residues. TCR beta VDJ and CDR3 profiles were obtained from a genomic DNA template. TCRdb processed the reads anew with MiXCR; each CDR3 protein has one entry. The table has some 410,000 distinct CDR3 sequences, 55% to 70% seen once. A note on this clonotype: Its specificity is not known.

The sequence was collected from a human donor in good health, serving as a control. This rearrangement joins TRBV2 to TRBJ2-5; tentatively, D is TRBD2 (5 bases). Sequenced: sorted CD4+, CD8+, or CD8+CD57+ T cells (not recorded which) from PBMCs. The DNA of the CDR3 is TGTGCCAGCAGCTTCGGAATCCGGAGGTCCGAGTACTTC. It is translated as CASSFGIRRSEYF.